This TCR beta chain was observed in a study of long-term antiretroviral therapy in people with HIV. On this clone: Its target is unknown.

The study's findings and limits: HIV repertoires covered narrower CDR3 length ranges than controls did.

CDR1 MGHRA and CDR2 YSYEKL come from the germline V gene. Between the trimmed V and J ends, which lost 3 bases and 3 bases, there was a span of 2 bases. The CDR3 consists of 11 residues. It was version v3.0 of the immunoSEQ assay that was run at survey level. This table comes from immunoSEQ multiplex PCR, and its TCRdb copy is limited to in-frame clones, with some not included. The sample has over 30,000 clones, 70% to 80% seen once. The receptor's source is a woman aged 45-65 years with HIV. The chain is built from TRBV4-1 and TRBJ1-2; D unclear. Here the sequenced sample was unsorted PBMCs, taken 2 years after starting antiretroviral therapy. The CDR3 sequence is CASSHDYGYTF. The CDR3 DNA follows: TGCGCCAGCAGCCACGACTATGGCTACACCTTC.